This T cell receptor (beta chain) was documented in a study of blood T cell repertoires in COVID-19. Study-wide context: Samples representing acute and convalescent COVID-19 were sourced from the United States, Italy and Spain. From T cells, B-cell-depleted T cells, or PBMCs came the material, which was cDNA or gDNA.

CDR1 is SQVTM and CDR2 is ANQGSEA in the germline V gene. The CDR3 loop spans 12 amino acids. V gave up 6 bases and J gave up 5 bases, with 13 bases separating them. Generated by immunoSEQ multiplex PCR, the TCRdb table keeps only in-frame clones and is missing some. The sample lists roughly 30,000 clones, 70% to 90% occurring once. The origin of this receptor is a human donor in a cohort sampled during active COVID-19. The sequencing input was peripheral blood. The V gene is TRBV29-1, the J gene TRBJ1-1; D perhaps matches TRBD1 (6 bases). CDR3 protein: CSVGGHGTEAFF. The CDR3 nucleotides are TGCAGCGTAGGGGGTCACGGGACTGAAGCTTTCTTT.